Following are 19 T cell receptor beta chains from one sample sequenced in a study of OX40 agonist ivuxolimab in advanced cancers. Sequenced by immunoSEQ multiplex PCR; TCRdb stores in-frame clones only, minus some. The repertoire holds roughly 73,000 clones, with roughly 83% as singletons. Sequences were derived from CD4+ or CD8+ T cells sorted from blood, sampled in a trial of the OX40 agonist ivuxolimab. Receptors originate from an adult with an advanced solid tumor such as melanoma, head and neck, liver or kidney cancer.

In nucleotides, the CDR3 is TGTGCCAGCAGTGAACCGAGGGCGCGGCATTTT. Encoded protein: CASSEPRARHF. The chain employs TRBV6-1 and TRBJ1-5; no clear D gene. The ends were cut back, 2 bases at V and 15 bases at J, with 11 bases in the middle. The CDR3 is made up of 11 amino acids. CDR1 MNHNS and CDR2 SASEGT come from the germline V gene.

The chain has TRBV7-3 and TRBJ1-1, with D unresolved. Trimming removed 5 bases at V and 5 bases at J, with 18 bases between. Germline values: CDR1 SGHTA, CDR2 FQGTGA. The CDR3 has 15 amino acids. CDR3 DNA sequence: TGTGCCAGCAGCGGTGTAGGTGGCCCGGGAACTGAAGCTTTCTTT. Translating gives CASSGVGGPGTEAFF.

This clone was seen a single time. This rearrangement joins TRBV5-1 to TRBJ2-7; D is uncertain. Looked up from germline, CDR1 is SGHRS and CDR2 is YFSETQ. The CDR3 is 15 residues long. The V and J ends lost 2 bases and 0 bases respectively, with 12 bases between them. The DNA of the CDR3 is TGCGCCAGCAGCTTTGTCGGCAGCAGCTCCTACGAGCAGTACTTC. Its protein product is CASSFVGSSSYEQYF.

The rearrangement links TRBV7-9 to TRBJ1-5; 11 bases align to TRBD1. Germline values: CDR1 SEHNR, CDR2 FQNEAQ (reference sequence). This CDR3 contains 17 residues. Germline trimming cut 1 base from V and 0 bases from J; bases unmatched to any gene: 2. This CDR3 is CASSLEGQGVSNQPQHF. DNA of the CDR3: TGTGCCAGCAGCTTAGAGGGACAGGGGGTTAGCAATCAGCCCCAGCATTTT.

The chain combines TRBV19 with TRBJ1-3; D perhaps matches TRBD1 (5 bases). Trimming removed 5 bases from V and 11 bases from J, with 10 bases in between. Germline CDR1 LNHDA, CDR2 SQIVND (reference sequence). The CDR3 loop spans 11 amino acids. The CDR3 spells CASSQGNSIYF. The CDR3 DNA is TGTGCCAGTAGTCAGGGTAACTCCATATATTTT.

Only one count was recorded for this clone. The chain carries TRBV5-6 and TRBJ2-3, with D possibly matching TRBD1 (5 bases). The V gene's germline CDR1 is SGHDT and CDR2 YYEEEE. The CDR3 loop spans 14 amino acids. The V gene lost 3 bases and the J gene lost 4 bases, with 12 bases spanning the gap. DNA of the CDR3: TGTGCCAGCAGCTACGGACATACCGCAGATACGCAGTATTTT. It yields the protein CASSYGHTADTQYF.

The rearrangement links TRBV2 to TRBJ2-7, with TRBD2 identical over 9 bases. Germline values: CDR1 SNHLY, CDR2 FYNNEI. Trimming removed 10 bases from V and 2 bases from J; junction bases left unmatched: 3. The CDR3 runs 12 residues. The CDR3: CATAGGAYEQYF. The CDR3 DNA reads as TGTGCCACCGCGGGGGGGGCCTACGAGCAGTACTTC.

This chain joins TRBV29-1 and TRBJ1-3; no reliable D call. CDR1 and CDR2 (germline): SQVTM, ANQGSEA. This CDR3 has 13 amino acids. The germline V and J ends were trimmed by 2 bases and 2 bases, with 7 bases remaining between them. The CDR3 sequence: CSVEKQTGNTIYF. The DNA of the CDR3 is TGCAGCGTTGAAAAGCAGACTGGAAACACCATATATTTT. Combining the CDR3 with reference TRBV29-1 and TRBJ1-3 gives the whole variable domain SAVISQKPSRDICQRGTSLTIQCQVDSQVTMMFWYRQQPGQSLTLIATANQGSEATYESGFVIDKFPISRPNLTFSTLTVSNMSPEDSSIYLCSVEKQTGNTIYFGEGSWLTVV.

The chain couples TRBV6-5 to TRBJ2-3; D may match TRBD1 or TRBD2 (5 bases each). Trimming took 5 bases from V and 6 from J, leaving 6 bases between them. The CDR3 is made up of 11 amino acids. The germline gives CDR1 MNHEY, CDR2 SVGAGI. DNA of the CDR3: TGTGCCAGCAGTGGGGGTGATACGCAGTATTTT. This gives the protein CASSGGDTQYF.

The chain is built from TRBV10-3 and TRBJ2-7; TRBD2 might be the D (6 bases). The ends were cut back, 2 bases at V and 2 bases at J, with 10 bases in the middle. The CDR3 runs 14 residues. Per germline, CDR1 ENHRY and CDR2 SYGVKD. CDR3 sequence: CAISEAGKPYEQYF. The CDR3 DNA reads TGTGCCATCAGTGAGGCGGGAAAACCCTACGAGCAGTACTTC.

This clone was seen a single time. This chain joins TRBV10-2 and TRBJ1-5; D call uncertain. V gave up 2 bases and J gave up 7 bases, with 9 bases separating them. Germline V gene lookup returns CDR1 WSHSY and CDR2 SAAADI. The CDR3 totals 13 residues. CDR3 protein: CASSEDRPQPQHF. The CDR3 DNA follows: TGCGCCAGCAGTGAGGATCGACCCCAGCCCCAGCATTTT.

The chain is built from TRBV25-1 and TRBJ1-6; the match to TRBD1 covers 9 bases. The V gene end was trimmed by 8 bases and the J gene end by 7 bases; junction bases not matched to a gene: 6. This CDR3 region has 14 residues. Germline V gene sequence: CDR1 MGHDK, CDR2 SYGVNS. CDR3 region: CASGRTGENSPLHF. DNA of the CDR3: TGTGCCAGCGGAAGGACAGGGGAGAATTCACCCCTCCACTTT.

This chain links TRBV28 with TRBJ2-2; tentatively, D is TRBD2 (7 bases). The germline gives CDR1 MDHEN, CDR2 SYDVKM. The CDR3 extends over 14 amino acids. Trimming pared 7 bases from V and 7 bases from J, leaving 16 bases between. DNA of the CDR3: TGTGCCAGCACCCGAGGGGGGGGCGGCGGGGAGCTGTTTTTT. It is translated as CASTRGGGGGELFF.

V is TRBV6-1 and J is TRBJ1-4; possible D gene TRBD1, 6 bases. This CDR3 comprises 14 residues. The germline gives CDR1 MNHNS, CDR2 SASEGT. V lost 6 bases and J lost 10, with 18 bases in between. The CDR3 nucleotides read TGTGCCAGCAGCCTAGGGGGTCACGAAGGAAAACTGTTTTTT. Encoded protein: CASSLGGHEGKLFF.

The rearrangement uses TRBV11-2 and TRBJ2-5; D is perhaps TRBD1 or TRBD2 (5 bases each). There are 14 residues in the CDR3. Deletions cut 4 bases from V and 7 bases from J, with 16 bases between. Germline assignment: CDR1 SGHAT and CDR2 FQNNGV. CDR3 DNA sequence: TGTGCCAGCAGCTGGGGACGCCTCGGAGGGACCCAGTACTTC. Translation: CASSWGRLGGTQYF.

The J gene is TRBJ2-7, the V gene TRBV5-1, with TRBD1 identical over 8 bases. V gave up 2 bases and J gave up 5 bases; unmatched junction bases: 15. The CDR3 is made up of 17 amino acids. CDR1 and CDR2 (germline): SGHRS, YFSETQ. The CDR3 spells CASSLVLRQGRNNEQYF. CDR3 nucleotides: TGCGCCAGCAGCTTAGTACTGCGACAGGGGAGGAACAACGAGCAGTACTTC.

The chain couples TRBV6-5 to TRBJ1-6; 9 bases line up with TRBD1. Germline CDR1 MNHEY, CDR2 SVGAGI. The ends lost 6 bases at V and 11 bases at J; junction bases unmatched: 8. This CDR3 contains 14 residues. CDR3 amino acids: CASSTGTGRTPLHF. The CDR3 DNA follows: TGTGCCAGCAGCACCGGGACAGGGCGGACACCCCTCCACTTT.

With regard to this clone: Other DNA sequences in this sample translate to the same CDR3. V and J are TRBV28 and TRBJ2-6; unclear D gene. This CDR3 contains 15 residues. The germline V gene encodes CDR1 MDHEN and CDR2 SYDVKM. Trimming cost V 6 bases and J 2 bases, with 11 bases left between them. The CDR3 bases are TGTGCCAGCAGGGGCGTGAGCCCTGGGGCCAACGTCCTGACTTTC. Protein: CASRGVSPGANVLTF.

This clone was recorded only once. The chain uses TRBV9 and TRBJ2-7, with D possibly called TRBD1 or TRBD2 (6 bases each). The CDR3 length is 14 residues. V was trimmed by 3 bases and J by 2 bases, leaving 12 bases between them. CDR1 is SGDLS, CDR2 YYNGEE, per germline. The CDR3 DNA sequence: TGTGCCAGCAGCGCGCGGGACAATCCCTACGAGCAGTACTTC. It translates to CASSARDNPYEQYF.